Shown below are 17 T cell receptor beta chains from a single sample sequenced in a study of regulatory T cells in long-lasting Graves disease. Construction of TCR beta libraries relied on iRepertoire HTBI primers and on Arm-PCR targeting CDR3 regions. TCRdb redid the calling of the multiplex PCR reads with MiXCR, one entry per CDR3 protein. The sample carries 350,000 to 550,000 distinct CDR3 sequences, around 14% recorded once. Indicated time point: newly diagnosed GD, antithyroid drugs for less than 3 months. PBMC RNA was the source of the TCR library. These data were also reused for a study on T cells in Graves' hyperthyroidism and ophthalmopathy.

This sample comprised peripheral blood mononuclear cells (PBMCs), obtained at new diagnosis, from a patient treated with antithyroid drugs. These receptors were taken from a young woman with Graves disease.

This clonotype turned up a few times. This chain connects TRBV12-3 or TRBV12-4 to TRBJ1-2; 7 nucleotides line up with TRBD1. This CDR3 contains 16 residues. The J segment lost 1 base and the V segment lost 6 bases, leaving 11 bases of the junction unmatched. CDR3 protein: CASSQNRGAVNYGYTF. As DNA, the CDR3 is TGTGCCAGCAGCCAAAACAGGGGAGCGGTTAACTATGGCTACACCTTC.

There are many counts of this clonotype. This chain connects TRBV11-2 to TRBJ2-2; D is undetermined. V lost 8 bases to trimming and J lost 2 bases, with 6 bases between them. Per germline, CDR1 SGHAT and CDR2 FQNNGV. There are 12 residues in the CDR3. CDR3 sequence reads: CASGGNTGELFF. DNA of the CDR3: TGTGCCAGCGGCGGCAACACCGGGGAGCTGTTTTTT.

The table lists this clonotype with many counts. This chain connects TRBV18 to TRBJ1-4; the match to TRBD1 covers 9 bases. With V trimmed by 2 bases and J by 8 bases, 6 bases remained unmatched. Germline V lookup: CDR1 KGHSH, CDR2 LQKENI. The CDR3 loop spans 15 amino acids. CDR3 region: CASSPAGTGREKLFF. The CDR3 bases are TGTGCCAGCTCACCAGCCGGGACAGGGCGCGAAAAACTGTTTTTT.

This clonotype has more than one count but fewer than ten. One end of the junction is discordant with germline, which a read error may explain. CDR3 sequence: CASSQVSGRAYNEQFF. The DNA for the CDR3 is TGCGCCAGCAGCCAAGTTAGCGGGAGGGCCTATAATGAGCAGTTCTTC. The chain employs TRBV4-1 and TRBJ2-1; 11 positions agree with TRBD2. The CDR3 has 16 amino acids. Germline V gives CDR1 MGHRA, CDR2 YSYEKL.

This clonotype has a handful of counts. The rearrangement links TRBV18 to TRBJ2-7, with TRBD1 matching over 10 bases. The germline V gene has CDR1 KGHSH and CDR2 LQKENI. Trimming took 5 bases from V and 1 from J; bases not matched to a gene: 5. The CDR3 is made up of 15 amino acids. The CDR3, as DNA: TGTGCCAGCTCAACGGGACAGGGGTCGTCCTACGAGCAGTACTTC. The encoded protein is CASSTGQGSSYEQYF.

In its sample, this clonotype was seen many times. This sequence joins TRBV6-5 and TRBJ2-5; 10 nucleotides match TRBD2. The CDR3 contains 21 residues. Germline CDR1 is MNHEY and CDR2 is SVGAGI. Trimming took 1 base from V and 0 from J; bases not matched to a gene: 17. CDR3 DNA sequence: TGTGCCAGCAGTTACTATCGGGGGCTAGCGGGAGTTTTAGGGCACCAAGAGACCCAGTACTTC. It translates to CASSYYRGLAGVLGHQETQYF.

This clonotype was detected only a few times. Here the CDR3 reads CASTEKRTYNEQFF. In DNA, the CDR3 is TGTGCCAGCACCGAAAAGAGGACCTACAATGAGCAGTTCTTC. This chain joins TRBV6-1 and TRBJ2-1; no definite D call. V lost 7 bases, J lost 2 bases, and 12 bases lay in between. This CDR3 is built from 14 residues. Germline CDR1 is MNHNS and CDR2 is SASEGT.

Ten or more counts support this clonotype. The chain carries TRBV5-1 and TRBJ2-7; 7 positions match TRBD1. The CDR3 has 14 amino acids. Germline V gene sequence: CDR1 SGHRS, CDR2 YFSETQ. With 4 bases clipped from V and 2 bases from J, the junction kept 6 bases outside the gene matches. CDR3 loop: CASSEGAAPYEQYF. As DNA, the CDR3 is TGCGCCAGCAGCGAGGGGGCCGCTCCCTACGAGCAGTACTTC. Variable domain in full (rest from reference TRBV5-1 and TRBJ2-7): KAGVTQTPRYLIKTRGQQVTLSCSPISGHRSVSWYQQTPGQGLQFLFEYFSETQRNKGNFPGRFSGRQFSNSRSEMNVSTLELGDSALYLCASSEGAAPYEQYFGPGTRLTVT.

This clonotype was counted many times. The rearrangement uses TRBV27 and TRBJ2-3; 11 bases line up with TRBD2. Germline lookup yields CDR1 MNHEY and CDR2 SMNVEV (reference sequence). J lost 0 bases, V lost 3 bases, and 5 bases had no gene match. The CDR3 totals 17 residues. The CDR3 sequence is CASSLASGRTSTDTQYF. The CDR3, as DNA: TGTGCCAGCAGTTTGGCTAGCGGGAGGACTAGCACAGATACGCAGTATTTT.

The J gene is TRBJ1-1, the V gene TRBV29-1; D is unclear. Trimming left V 2 bases short and J 7 bases short, with 8 bases between. The germline gives CDR1 SQVTM, CDR2 ANQGSEA. This CDR3 comprises 11 residues. CDR3 region: CSVEQRYEAFF. CDR3 nucleotides: TGCAGCGTTGAACAGAGGTATGAAGCTTTCTTT.

The table lists this clonotype with many counts. The chain uses TRBV20-1 and TRBJ1-5, with D perhaps TRBD1 (5 bases). The CDR3 is 15 amino acids. Trimming left V 3 bases short and J 5 bases short, with 17 bases between. CDR1 and CDR2 (germline): DFQATT, SNEGSKA (reference sequence). In DNA, the CDR3 is TGCAGTGCTAGCCCGGACACCAACGCCGATCAGCCCCAGCATTTT. It encodes CSASPDTNADQPQHF.

The chain joins TRBV12-3 or TRBV12-4 to TRBJ1-4; D gene uncertain. The CDR3 covers 15 residues. With 5 bases removed from V and 5 bases from J, the gap between germline ends came to 15 bases. Here the CDR3 reads CASSPDTSANEKLFF. CDR3 in DNA: TGTGCCAGCAGTCCAGATACAAGTGCAAATGAAAAACTGTTTTTT.

The chain uses TRBV12-3 or TRBV12-4 and TRBJ2-7, with a possible D match to TRBD2 (7 bases). The CDR3 spans 15 residues. Trimming cost V 3 bases and J 5 bases, with 17 bases left between them. The CDR3, as DNA: TGTGCCAGCAGTTTTTCCTGGGGGGGGCCCGACGAGCAGTACTTC. It specifies CASSFSWGGPDEQYF.

The chain has TRBV12-3 or TRBV12-4 and TRBJ2-3; TRBD2 matches 11 bases. With V trimmed by 5 bases and J by 4 bases, 5 bases remained unmatched. The CDR3 loop spans 15 amino acids. In DNA form, the CDR3 reads TGTGCCAGCAGTGCGACTAGCGGGGCGGCAGATACGCAGTATTTT. Translated: CASSATSGAADTQYF.

This clonotype turned up a few times. The chain is built from TRBV4-1 and TRBJ1-1; 11 bases line up with TRBD1. Per the germline V gene, CDR1 is MGHRA and CDR2 is YSYEKL. The V segment lost 1 base and the J segment 2 bases; nucleotides outside the gene matches: 3. The CDR3 length is 16 residues. The CDR3 reads CASSQGTGGPNTEAFF. The CDR3 DNA sequence: TGCGCCAGCAGCCAAGGGACAGGGGGCCCTAACACTGAAGCTTTCTTT.

J is TRBJ2-2 and V is TRBV2; unclear D gene. V lost 4 bases to trimming and J lost 7 bases, with 13 bases between them. The CDR3 extends over 14 amino acids. CDR1 is SNHLY and CDR2 is FYNNEI in the germline V gene. The CDR3 DNA reads TGTGCCAGCAGTGTGTCAAGGTCGGGCGGGGAGCTGTTTTTT. Translation: CASSVSRSGGELFF. The full variable domain, its missing parts supplied by reference TRBV2 and TRBJ2-2, is EPEVTQTPSHQVTQMGQEVILRCVPISNHLYFYWYRQILGQKVEFLVSFYNNEISEKSEIFDDQFSVERPDGSNFTLKIRSTKLEDSAMYFCASSVSRSGGELFFGEGSRLTVL.

Ten or more counts support this clonotype. The chain employs TRBV19 and TRBJ2-3; D possibly corresponds to TRBD2 (5 bases). The CDR3 sequence is 15 residues long. Germline V gene lookup returns CDR1 LNHDA and CDR2 SQIVND (reference sequence). Trimming took off 8 bases at V and 2 bases at J, with 17 bases between the two ends. CDR3 sequence: CASGATGGSTDTQYF. The CDR3 nucleotides read TGTGCCAGTGGAGCCACGGGCGGGTCCACAGATACGCAGTATTTT.